What follows are 30 T cell receptor beta chains derived from one specimen sequenced in a study of blood T cell repertoires in COVID-19. Using immunoSEQ multiplex PCR, the repertoire was profiled, and TCRdb retains in-frame clones only, with some absent. This sample has about 250,000 clones; approximately 85% occur once, and the top ten carry around 4.7%. The sequenced sample consisted of peripheral blood. These receptors originate from a woman aged 70-85 years with acute or convalescent COVID-19.

V and J are TRBV6-4 and TRBJ2-1, with D possibly being TRBD1 (7 bases). Germline CDR1 and CDR2: MRHNA and SNTAGT. This CDR3 is built from 14 residues. Trimming shortened V by 3 bases and J by 8 bases, and 14 bases separated the two germline ends. CDR3 in DNA: TGTGCCAGCAGTGATCAGGGGGGTTTAGATGAGCAGTTCTTC. It specifies CASSDQGGLDEQFF.

The chain employs TRBV7-6 and TRBJ1-5; 9 bases map to TRBD1. This CDR3 has 17 amino acids. CDR1 and CDR2 (germline): SGHVS, FNYEAQ. Germline trimming cut 1 base from V and 3 bases from J; bases unmatched to any gene: 7. The CDR3 here is CASSLEGTGSFNQPQHF. CDR3 DNA sequence: TGTGCCAGCAGCTTAGAAGGGACAGGGAGCTTCAATCAGCCCCAGCATTTT.

The chain employs TRBV10-3 and TRBJ2-5; 7 bases are a match to TRBD1. Trimming removed 4 bases from V and 5 bases from J; junction bases left unmatched: 7. Per the germline V gene, CDR1 is ENHRY and CDR2 is SYGVKD. The CDR3 extends over 14 amino acids. DNA of the CDR3: TGTGCCATCAGTGTAGACAGGGTAGGGGAGACCCAGTACTTC. Translated: CAISVDRVGETQYF.

This clone was observed a single time. The rearrangement links TRBV29-1 to TRBJ2-1; 8 nucleotides agree with TRBD2. Germline CDR1 reads SQVTM; CDR2 reads ANQGSEA. CDR3 length: 12 residues. After removal of 4 bases from V and 9 bases from J, the junction contained 5 bases not matched to a gene. CDR3 sequence (DNA): TGCAGCGTTGCCAGCGGGGGTAGTGAGCAGTTCTTC. It codes for CSVASGGSEQFF.

This clone was found a few times. The chain is built from TRBV5-5 and TRBJ1-1; D call uncertain. Trimming took 2 bases from V and 0 from J, leaving 14 bases between them. Germline-derived CDR1 and CDR2 are SGHKS and YYEKEE (reference sequence). The CDR3 length is 16 residues. CDR3 sequence reads: CASSLSSSYLNTEAFF. CDR3 DNA sequence: TGTGCCAGCAGCTTAAGCTCCTCGTACCTGAACACTGAAGCTTTCTTT.

V is TRBV30 and J is TRBJ1-1, with a weak D call TRBD1 (5 bases). Looked up from germline, CDR1 is GTSNPN and CDR2 is SVGIG (reference sequence). V lost 1 base, J lost 2 bases, and 14 bases lay in between. The CDR3 is 15 residues long. Here the CDR3 DNA reads TGTGCCTGGAGTGAGGAGGGACGCCTCAACACTGAAGCTTTCTTT. Its protein product is CAWSEEGRLNTEAFF.

The rearrangement uses TRBV6-2 or TRBV6-3 and TRBJ2-5; TRBD1 matches 9 bases. The trim removed 2 bases at V and 5 bases at J, leaving 6 bases unmatched. The CDR3 runs 15 residues. Germline CDR1 reads MNHEY; CDR2 reads SVGEGT. Written as DNA, the CDR3 is TGTGCCAGCAGTTACCCGGGACAGGGAGGGGAGACCCAGTACTTC. Protein sequence: CASSYPGQGGETQYF.

This clone was seen only a few times. This sequence joins TRBV19 and TRBJ1-1, with unresolved D. CDR1 and CDR2 from the germline V gene are LNHDA and SQIVND (reference sequence). The CDR3 sequence is 13 residues long. The V end was cut by 1 base, the J end by 0 bases, with 3 bases between. CDR3 sequence: CASSIAVNTEAFF. The CDR3 region has the DNA TGTGCCAGTAGTATAGCTGTGAACACTGAAGCTTTCTTT.

The J gene is TRBJ2-1, the V gene TRBV18; 9 bases agree with TRBD1. The length of the CDR3 is 15 residues. J gave up 5 bases and V 3 bases, and 5 bases lay outside the gene matches. Germline lookup yields CDR1 KGHSH and CDR2 LQKENI. CDR3 bases: TGTGCCAGCTCACCGCCGGGACAGGGTAACAATGAGCAGTTCTTC. Translating gives CASSPPGQGNNEQFF. The full variable domain, completed using reference TRBV18 and TRBJ2-1, is NAGVMQNPRHLVRRRGQEARLRCSPMKGHSHVYWYRQLPEEGLKFMVYLQKENIIDESGMPKERFSAEFPKEGPSILRIQQVVRGDSAAYFCASSPPGQGNNEQFFGPGTRLTVL.

The chain has TRBV9 and TRBJ2-1; D is possibly TRBD2 (5 bases). Germline V gives CDR1 SGDLS, CDR2 YYNGEE. CDR3 size: 17 residues. The V end lost 3 bases, the J end lost 0 bases, and 16 bases lay between the germline ends. The CDR3 nucleotides are TGTGCCAGCAGCGGAGCGTCGACGGGGAGCTCCTACAATGAGCAGTTCTTC. This codes for CASSGASTGSSYNEQFF.

This clone was recorded once. Here the CDR3 DNA reads TGTGCCAGCAGTTCAGGGGGCGATGGCAATCAGCCCCAGCATTTT. Its translation is CASSSGGDGNQPQHF. The V call is TRBV28, the J call TRBJ1-5, with 8 bases fitting TRBD1. Germline values: CDR1 MDHEN, CDR2 SYDVKM. V dropped 4 bases and J dropped 2; count of bases not matched to a gene: 4. The CDR3 totals 15 residues.

This sequence joins TRBV6-1 and TRBJ1-3; possibly TRBD1 for D (6 bases). The CDR3 length is 17 residues. Trimming left V 4 bases short and J 3 bases short, with 19 bases between. The germline V gene has CDR1 MNHNS and CDR2 SASEGT. CDR3: CASSAPWGLSDGNTIYF. CDR3 DNA: TGTGCCAGCAGTGCCCCCTGGGGGCTCTCGGATGGAAACACCATATATTTT.

The chain couples TRBV7-9 to TRBJ2-3; D perhaps matches TRBD2 (5 bases). CDR3 length: 16 residues. V shed 2 bases and J shed 2 bases, with 14 bases lying between them. In germline, CDR1 is SEHNR, CDR2 FQNEAQ (reference sequence). The CDR3 loop is CASSLSGARHTDTQYF. CDR3 in DNA: TGTGCCAGCAGCTTAAGCGGAGCTCGTCACACAGATACGCAGTATTTT.

V usage is TRBV20-1 and J usage is TRBJ1-2; weak D call: TRBD1 (6 bases). CDR3 size: 15 residues. Germline V gene lookup returns CDR1 DFQATT and CDR2 SNEGSKA (reference sequence). Trimming took 3 bases from V and 4 from J, leaving 18 bases between them. The CDR3 nucleotides read TGCAGTGCTAGTGCGGACGGGACACTCAGCTATGGCTACACCTTC. Protein product: CSASADGTLSYGYTF.

The chain uses TRBV2 and TRBJ1-1, with 7 nucleotides matching TRBD1. Per germline, CDR1 SNHLY and CDR2 FYNNEI. The CDR3 covers 14 residues. With V trimmed by 6 bases and J by 2 bases, 6 bases remained unmatched. The CDR3 spells CASRPDRANTEAFF. In DNA, the CDR3 is TGTGCCAGCAGACCCGACAGGGCCAACACTGAAGCTTTCTTT. Full variable domain (missing parts from reference TRBV2 and TRBJ1-1): EPEVTQTPSHQVTQMGQEVILRCVPISNHLYFYWYRQILGQKVEFLVSFYNNEISEKSEIFDDQFSVERPDGSNFTLKIRSTKLEDSAMYFCASRPDRANTEAFFGQGTRLTVV.

The rearrangement joins TRBV24-1 to TRBJ1-2; no firm D call. Germline lookup yields CDR1 KGHDR and CDR2 SFDVKD. The germline V and J ends were trimmed by 9 bases and 8 bases, with 15 bases remaining between them. The CDR3 is 12 amino acids. For the CDR3, the DNA is TGTGCCACCTCGAAAGGGAGTATCGGCTACACCTTC. It translates to CATSKGSIGYTF.

The chain has TRBV6-6 and TRBJ2-7; D call uncertain. This CDR3 is 12 amino acids long. The germline V gene encodes CDR1 MNHNY and CDR2 SVGAGI (reference sequence). Trimming shortened V by 2 bases and J by 3 bases, and 5 bases separated the two germline ends. CDR3 region: CASSYRVYEQYF. The CDR3 region has the DNA TGTGCCAGCAGTTACCGAGTCTACGAGCAGTACTTC.

The genes are TRBV5-4 and TRBJ2-3; 9 bases align to TRBD1. CDR1 is SGHNT, CDR2 YYREEE, per germline (reference sequence). This CDR3 comprises 17 residues. V was pared by 4 bases and J by 3 bases, with 12 bases of the junction left unmatched. CDR3 protein: CASSTGTGWVETDTQYF. DNA for the CDR3: TGTGCCAGCAGCACCGGGACAGGGTGGGTTGAGACAGATACGCAGTATTTT.

The rearrangement uses TRBV2 and TRBJ1-1; D is unclear. The CDR3 contains 13 residues. Trimming left V 6 bases short and J 1 base short, with 9 bases between. Germline-derived CDR1 and CDR2 are SNHLY and FYNNEI. The chain's CDR3 is CASRALENTEAFF. The CDR3 region has the DNA TGTGCCAGCAGGGCTCTCGAGAACACTGAAGCTTTCTTT.

This clone has just a few counts. CDR3 DNA sequence: TGTGCCAGCGGGAGGGGCTATGGCTACACCTTC. It encodes CASGRGYGYTF. The V and J genes are TRBV2 and TRBJ1-2, with D perhaps TRBD1 (5 bases). The CDR3 has 11 residues. Germline-derived CDR1 and CDR2 are SNHLY and FYNNEI. Between the trimmed V and J ends, which lost 8 bases and 4 bases, there was a span of 8 bases.

The chain carries TRBV2 and TRBJ2-2, with 8 bases matching TRBD1. V gave up 7 bases and J gave up 8 bases; unmatched junction bases: 6. Germline V gene data show CDR1 as SNHLY and CDR2 as FYNNEI. The CDR3 consists of 13 residues. The DNA of the CDR3 is TGTGCCAGCAACGACAGGGGAATTGGGGAGCTGTTTTTT. Amino acid sequence: CASNDRGIGELFF.

On this clone itself: This specimen includes other DNA sequences encoding the same CDR3. The chain links TRBV18 to TRBJ1-1; tentative D call: TRBD1 (5 bases). Germline CDR1 KGHSH, CDR2 LQKENI. The CDR3 loop spans 13 amino acids. V lost 6 bases, J lost 2 bases, and 10 bases lay in between. CDR3: CASSGQENTEAFF. CDR3 sequence (DNA): TGTGCCAGCTCGGGGCAGGAAAACACTGAAGCTTTCTTT.

The rearrangement links TRBV5-4 to TRBJ2-3; D not resolved. Between the trimmed V and J ends, which lost 4 bases and 6 bases, there was a span of 6 bases. Per germline, CDR1 SGHNT and CDR2 YYREEE (reference sequence). CDR3 length: 11 residues. In DNA form, the CDR3 reads TGTGCCAGCAGCGTGCGTGATACGCAGTATTTT. This sequence encodes CASSVRDTQYF. The whole variable domain, filled in from reference TRBV5-4 and TRBJ2-3, reads ETGVTQSPTHLIKTRGQQVTLRCSSQSGHNTVSWYQQALGQGPQFIFQYYREEENGRGNFPPRFSGLQFPNYSSELNVNALELDDSALYLCASSVRDTQYFGPGTRLTVL.

The chain recombines TRBV18 with TRBJ2-7; TRBD1 matches 9 bases. CDR3 length equals 15 residues. The ends lost 3 bases at V and 4 bases at J; junction bases unmatched: 7. CDR1 KGHSH and CDR2 LQKENI come from the germline V gene. CDR3 DNA sequence: TGTGCCAGCTCACCTTCGACAGGGGGTTCTTACGAGCAGTACTTC. Translated: CASSPSTGGSYEQYF. Full variable domain (outside the CDR3, taken from reference TRBV18 and TRBJ2-7): NAGVMQNPRHLVRRRGQEARLRCSPMKGHSHVYWYRQLPEEGLKFMVYLQKENIIDESGMPKERFSAEFPKEGPSILRIQQVVRGDSAAYFCASSPSTGGSYEQYFGPGTRLTVT.

The CDR3 DNA reads TGCAGCGTCCGAGGGCGGGGAGAGGGAGCTTTCTTT. Protein sequence: CSVRGRGEGAFF. The V call is TRBV29-1, the J call TRBJ1-1; D unresolved. The length of the CDR3 is 12 residues. V was cut by 6 bases and J by 10 bases, with 18 bases left in between. Germline assignment: CDR1 SQVTM and CDR2 ANQGSEA.

The V and J genes are TRBV7-2 and TRBJ2-1; TRBD2 matches 8 bases. Trimming took 1 base from V and 2 from J; bases not matched to a gene: 4. The CDR3 totals 16 residues. CDR1 SGHTA and CDR2 FQGNSA come from the germline V gene. The CDR3 DNA reads TGTGCCAGCAGCTTAGGGGGGACTAGGACCTACAATGAGCAGTTCTTC. Amino acid sequence: CASSLGGTRTYNEQFF.

The rearrangement uses TRBV6-4 and TRBJ2-1; 8 nucleotides align to TRBD2. The CDR3 totals 16 residues. The V gene's germline CDR1 is MRHNA and CDR2 SNTAGT. Unmatched junction bases numbered 12, after V lost 5 bases and J lost 6 bases. CDR3 bases: TGTGCCAGCAGTCTGGAGCGGGGGAGAAGGAGCAATGAGCAGTTCTTC. This sequence encodes CASSLERGRRSNEQFF.

In this sample, this clone turned up a few times. The rearrangement joins TRBV6-2 or TRBV6-3 to TRBJ1-5, with D perhaps matching TRBD1 (5 bases). From germline, CDR1 is MNHEY and CDR2 SVGEGT. Between the trimmed V and J ends, which lost 5 bases and 3 bases, there was a span of 20 bases. The CDR3 sequence is 17 residues long. CDR3: CASSRMWQGGNNQPQHF. The CDR3 DNA reads TGTGCCAGCAGTCGCATGTGGCAGGGAGGGAACAATCAGCCCCAGCATTTT.

Only a few counts were recorded for this clone. Other nucleotide sequences from this sample produce the same CDR3. CDR3: CASSVGTSNQPQHF. The CDR3, as DNA: TGTGCCAGTAGTGTCGGGACAAGCAATCAGCCCCAGCATTTT. This chain links TRBV19 with TRBJ1-5, with D perhaps matching TRBD1 (6 bases). CDR3 length equals 14 residues. Germline V gene data show CDR1 as LNHDA and CDR2 as SQIVND (reference sequence). Trimming stripped 5 bases from V and 1 base from J, with 9 bases between.

This clone was observed a single time. V and J are TRBV28 and TRBJ1-1, with 7 bases lining up with TRBD1. The V segment lost 5 bases and the J segment 1 base; nucleotides outside the gene matches: 7. The CDR3 loop spans 15 amino acids. Germline V gene lookup returns CDR1 MDHEN and CDR2 SYDVKM. In DNA, the CDR3 is TGTGCCAGCAGTGGAAGACAGGGACCGAACACTGAAGCTTTCTTT. It yields the protein CASSGRQGPNTEAFF.